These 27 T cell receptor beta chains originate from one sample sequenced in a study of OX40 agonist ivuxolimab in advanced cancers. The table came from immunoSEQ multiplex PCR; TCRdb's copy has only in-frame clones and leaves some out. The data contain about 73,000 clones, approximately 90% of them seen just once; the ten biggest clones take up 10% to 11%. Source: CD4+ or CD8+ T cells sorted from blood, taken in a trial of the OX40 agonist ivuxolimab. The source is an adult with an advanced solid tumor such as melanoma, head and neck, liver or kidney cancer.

The CDR3 reads CASSLAGTGTYEQYF. As DNA, the CDR3 is TGTGCCAGCAGTCTCGCCGGGACAGGGACCTACGAGCAGTACTTC. The chain is built from TRBV27 and TRBJ2-7; TRBD1 aligns across 9 bases. CDR3 length: 15 residues. Losses at the gene ends were 5 bases for V and 2 bases for J; bases not matched to a gene: 7. Per germline, CDR1 MNHEY and CDR2 SMNVEV (reference sequence).

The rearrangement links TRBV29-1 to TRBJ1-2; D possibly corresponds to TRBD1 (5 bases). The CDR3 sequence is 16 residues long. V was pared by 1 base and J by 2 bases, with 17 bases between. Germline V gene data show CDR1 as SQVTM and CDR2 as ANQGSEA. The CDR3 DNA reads TGCAGCGTTGAAGGTGCGGGGGACCAGGGAAACTATGGCTACACCTTC. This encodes CSVEGAGDQGNYGYTF.

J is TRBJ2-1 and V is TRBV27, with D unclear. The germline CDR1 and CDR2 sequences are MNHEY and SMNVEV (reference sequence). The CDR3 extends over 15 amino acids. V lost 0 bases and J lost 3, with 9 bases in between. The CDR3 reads CASSLSNSLYNEQFF. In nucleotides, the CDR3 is TGTGCCAGCAGTTTATCGAATAGCCTCTACAATGAGCAGTTCTTC.

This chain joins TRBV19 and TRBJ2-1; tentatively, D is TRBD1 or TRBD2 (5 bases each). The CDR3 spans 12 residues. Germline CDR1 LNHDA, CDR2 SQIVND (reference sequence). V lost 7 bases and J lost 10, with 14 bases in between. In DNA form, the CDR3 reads TGTGCCAGTACCTCCCGGTGGGGGGAGCAGTTCTTC. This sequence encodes CASTSRWGEQFF.

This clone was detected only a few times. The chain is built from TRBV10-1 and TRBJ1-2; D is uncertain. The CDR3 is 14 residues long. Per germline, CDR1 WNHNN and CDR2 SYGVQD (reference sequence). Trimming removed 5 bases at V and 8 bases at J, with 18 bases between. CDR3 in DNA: TGCGCCAGCAGTCCGCGCGGTACCGGAGAAGGCTACACCTTC. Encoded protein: CASSPRGTGEGYTF.

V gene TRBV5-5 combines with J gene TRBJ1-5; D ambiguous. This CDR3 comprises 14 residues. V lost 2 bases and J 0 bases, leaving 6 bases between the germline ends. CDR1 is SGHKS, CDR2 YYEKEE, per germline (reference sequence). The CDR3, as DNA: TGTGCCAGCAGCTTCGCCTATAGCAATCAGCCCCAGCATTTT. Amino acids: CASSFAYSNQPQHF.

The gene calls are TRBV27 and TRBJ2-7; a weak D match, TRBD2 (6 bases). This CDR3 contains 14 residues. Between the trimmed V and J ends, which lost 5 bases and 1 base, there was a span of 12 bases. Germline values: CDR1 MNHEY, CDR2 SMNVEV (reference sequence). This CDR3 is CASSKEGRSYEQYF. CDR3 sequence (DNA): TGTGCCAGCAGTAAGGAGGGCAGGTCCTACGAGCAGTACTTC.

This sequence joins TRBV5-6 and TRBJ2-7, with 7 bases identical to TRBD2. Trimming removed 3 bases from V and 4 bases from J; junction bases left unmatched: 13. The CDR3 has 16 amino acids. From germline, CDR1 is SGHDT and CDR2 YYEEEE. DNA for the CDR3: TGTGCCAGCAGCTCTCTCGGGGGGACCGACTCATACGAGCAGTACTTC. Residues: CASSSLGGTDSYEQYF.

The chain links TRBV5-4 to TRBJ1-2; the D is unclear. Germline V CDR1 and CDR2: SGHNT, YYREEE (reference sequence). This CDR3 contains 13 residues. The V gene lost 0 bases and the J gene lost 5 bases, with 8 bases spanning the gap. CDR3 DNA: TGTGCCAGCAGCTTGGTCCCCGAGTATGGCTACACCTTC. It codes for CASSLVPEYGYTF.

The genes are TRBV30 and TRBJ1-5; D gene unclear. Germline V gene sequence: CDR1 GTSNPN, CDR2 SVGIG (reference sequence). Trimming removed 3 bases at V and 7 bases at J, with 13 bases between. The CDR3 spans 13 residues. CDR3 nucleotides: TGTGCCTGGAGCGGAAGTGGGCTCCAGCCCCAGCATTTT. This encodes CAWSGSGLQPQHF.

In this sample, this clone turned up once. CDR3 protein: CASRGMNGYTF. DNA of the CDR3: TGTGCCAGCCGAGGTATGAATGGCTACACCTTC. The V gene is TRBV9, the J gene TRBJ1-2; D is unclear. The germline gives CDR1 SGDLS, CDR2 YYNGEE. With 7 bases removed from V and 6 bases from J, the gap between germline ends came to 10 bases. CDR3 size: 11 residues.

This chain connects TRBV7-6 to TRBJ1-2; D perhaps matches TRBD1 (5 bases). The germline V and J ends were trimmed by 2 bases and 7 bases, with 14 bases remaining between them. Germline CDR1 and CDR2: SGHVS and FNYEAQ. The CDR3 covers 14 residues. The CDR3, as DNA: TGTGCCAGCAGCTTAAACCAGGGTGTTATTGGCTACACCTTC. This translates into CASSLNQGVIGYTF.

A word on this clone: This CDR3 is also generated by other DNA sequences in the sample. Here the CDR3 reads CASSLGGSYEQYF. DNA of the CDR3: TGTGCCAGCAGTTTAGGTGGGAGTTACGAGCAGTACTTC. V usage is TRBV27 and J usage is TRBJ2-7, with D possibly matching TRBD2 (5 bases). Between the trimmed V and J ends, which lost 2 bases and 4 bases, there was a span of 9 bases. Germline V gene sequence: CDR1 MNHEY, CDR2 SMNVEV (reference sequence). The CDR3 has 13 amino acids.

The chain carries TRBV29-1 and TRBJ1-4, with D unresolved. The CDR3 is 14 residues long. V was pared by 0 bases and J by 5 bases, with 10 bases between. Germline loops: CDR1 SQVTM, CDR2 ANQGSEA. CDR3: CSVEEAAENEKLFF. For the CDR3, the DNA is TGCAGCGTTGAAGAGGCGGCTGAGAATGAAAAACTGTTTTTT.

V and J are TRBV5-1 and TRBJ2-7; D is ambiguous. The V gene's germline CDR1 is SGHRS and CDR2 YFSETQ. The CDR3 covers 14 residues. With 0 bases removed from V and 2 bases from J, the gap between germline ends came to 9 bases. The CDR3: CASSLERLPYEQYF. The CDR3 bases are TGCGCCAGCAGCTTGGAACGATTGCCCTACGAGCAGTACTTC.

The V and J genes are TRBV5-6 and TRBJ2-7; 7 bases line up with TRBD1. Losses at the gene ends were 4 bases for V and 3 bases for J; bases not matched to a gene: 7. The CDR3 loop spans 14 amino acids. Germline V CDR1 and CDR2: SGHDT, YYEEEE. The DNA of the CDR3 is TGTGCCAGCAGCAGCACAGGGGTTGTCTACGAGCAGTACTTC. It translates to CASSSTGVVYEQYF. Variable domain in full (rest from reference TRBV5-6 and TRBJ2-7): DAGVTQSPTHLIKTRGQQVTLRCSPKSGHDTVSWYQQALGQGPQFIFQYYEEEERQRGNFPDRFSGHQFPNYSSELNVNALLLGDSALYLCASSSTGVVYEQYFGPGTRLTVT.

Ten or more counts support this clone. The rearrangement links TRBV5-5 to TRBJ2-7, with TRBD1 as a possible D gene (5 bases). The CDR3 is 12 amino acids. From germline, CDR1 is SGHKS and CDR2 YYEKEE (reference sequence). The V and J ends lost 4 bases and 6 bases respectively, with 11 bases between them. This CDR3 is CASSPEGAEQYF. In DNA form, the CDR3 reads TGTGCCAGCAGCCCCGAAGGGGCCGAGCAGTACTTC.

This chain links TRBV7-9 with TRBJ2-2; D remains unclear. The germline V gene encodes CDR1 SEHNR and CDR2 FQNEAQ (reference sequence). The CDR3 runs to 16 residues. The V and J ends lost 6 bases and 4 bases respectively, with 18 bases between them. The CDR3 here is CASSLTLSPRTGELFF. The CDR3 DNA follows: TGTGCCAGCAGTCTAACCCTCTCCCCCCGCACCGGGGAGCTGTTTTTT. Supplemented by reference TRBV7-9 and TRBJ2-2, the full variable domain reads DTGVSQNPRHKITKRGQNVTFRCDPISEHNRLYWYRQTLGQGPEFLTYFQNEAQLEKSRLLSDRFSAERPKGSFSTLEIQRTEQGDSAMYLCASSLTLSPRTGELFFGEGSRLTVL.

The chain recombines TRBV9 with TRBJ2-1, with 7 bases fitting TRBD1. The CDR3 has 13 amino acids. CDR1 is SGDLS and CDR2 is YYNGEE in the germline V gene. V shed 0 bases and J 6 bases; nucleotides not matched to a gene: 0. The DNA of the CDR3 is TGTGCCAGCAGCGTAGGGGACAGCAATGAGCAGTTCTTC. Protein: CASSVGDSNEQFF.

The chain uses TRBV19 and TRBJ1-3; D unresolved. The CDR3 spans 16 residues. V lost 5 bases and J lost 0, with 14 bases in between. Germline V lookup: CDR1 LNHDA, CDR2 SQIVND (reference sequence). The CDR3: CASSLQQVYSGNTIYF. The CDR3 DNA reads TGTGCCAGTAGTCTCCAGCAGGTGTACTCTGGAAACACCATATATTTT.

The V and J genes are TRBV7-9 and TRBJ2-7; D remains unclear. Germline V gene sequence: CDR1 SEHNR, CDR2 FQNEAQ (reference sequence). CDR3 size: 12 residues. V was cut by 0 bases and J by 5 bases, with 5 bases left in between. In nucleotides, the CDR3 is TGTGCCAGCAGCTTAGCTAGAAACGAGCAGTACTTC. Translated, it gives CASSLARNEQYF.

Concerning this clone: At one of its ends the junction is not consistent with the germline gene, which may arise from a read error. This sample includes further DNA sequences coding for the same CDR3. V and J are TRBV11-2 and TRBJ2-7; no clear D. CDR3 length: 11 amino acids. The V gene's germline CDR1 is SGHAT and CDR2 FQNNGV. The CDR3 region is CASSLIYEQYF. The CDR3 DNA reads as TGCGCCAGCAGCTTAATCTACGAGCAGTACTTC.

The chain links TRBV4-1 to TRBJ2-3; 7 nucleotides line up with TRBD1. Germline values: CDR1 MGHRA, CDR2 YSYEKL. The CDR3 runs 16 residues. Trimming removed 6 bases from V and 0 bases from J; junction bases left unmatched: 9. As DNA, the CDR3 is TGCGCCAGCAGAAACAGGGGCCGGGATAGCACAGATACGCAGTATTTT. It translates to CASRNRGRDSTDTQYF.

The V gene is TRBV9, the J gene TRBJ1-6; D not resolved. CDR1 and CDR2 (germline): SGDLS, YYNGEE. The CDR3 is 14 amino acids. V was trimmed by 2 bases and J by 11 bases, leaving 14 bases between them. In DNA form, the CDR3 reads TGTGCCAGCAGCGTGGGCCAAGGGTTTACACCCCTCCACTTT. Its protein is CASSVGQGFTPLHF.

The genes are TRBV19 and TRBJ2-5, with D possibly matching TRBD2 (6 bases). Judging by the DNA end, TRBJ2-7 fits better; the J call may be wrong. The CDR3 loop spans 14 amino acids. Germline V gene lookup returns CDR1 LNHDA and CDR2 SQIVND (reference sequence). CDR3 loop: CASSLGGVAYEQYF. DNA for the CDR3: TGTGCCAGTAGCCTAGGCGGGGTAGCCTACGAGCAGTACTTC.

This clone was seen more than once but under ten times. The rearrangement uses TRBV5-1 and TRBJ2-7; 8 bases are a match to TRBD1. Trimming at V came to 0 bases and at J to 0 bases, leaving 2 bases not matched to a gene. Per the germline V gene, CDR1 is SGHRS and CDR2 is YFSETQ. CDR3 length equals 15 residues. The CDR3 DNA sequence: TGCGCCAGCAGCTTGGACAGGGGGAGCTCCTACGAGCAGTACTTC. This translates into CASSLDRGSSYEQYF.

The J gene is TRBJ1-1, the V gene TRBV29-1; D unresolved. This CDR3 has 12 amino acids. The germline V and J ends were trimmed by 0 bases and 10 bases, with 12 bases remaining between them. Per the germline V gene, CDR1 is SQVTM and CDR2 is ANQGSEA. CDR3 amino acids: CSVEDKPPVAFF. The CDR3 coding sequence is TGCAGCGTTGAAGATAAGCCGCCGGTAGCTTTCTTT.